The 23 T cell receptor beta chains below come from one sample, sequenced in a study of blood T cell repertoires in COVID-19. Sequencing used immunoSEQ multiplex PCR; TCRdb keeps in-frame clones, though not all of them. The sample has fewer than 55,000 clones; about 86% are singletons. Sequenced sample: peripheral blood. These receptors were taken from a woman over 75 with COVID-19, enrolled during active disease.

The chain links TRBV28 to TRBJ1-1; the match to TRBD1 covers 7 bases. Trimming removed 6 bases from V and 0 bases from J; junction bases left unmatched: 7. Germline V gene lookup returns CDR1 MDHEN and CDR2 SYDVKM. The CDR3 has 15 residues. CDR3 in DNA: TGTGCCAGCAGGTCTCTCGGGACAGTGAACACTGAAGCTTTCTTT. It translates to CASRSLGTVNTEAFF.

J is TRBJ1-5 and V is TRBV7-6, with D unclear. V was trimmed by 1 base and J by 3 bases, leaving 10 bases between them. Germline CDR1 reads SGHVS; CDR2 reads FNYEAQ. The CDR3 is 15 residues long. The CDR3 reads CASSLEEGFNQPQHF. The CDR3 DNA reads as TGTGCCAGCAGCTTAGAGGAGGGATTCAATCAGCCCCAGCATTTT.

The genes are TRBV18 and TRBJ2-5; weak D call: TRBD2 (5 bases). V was trimmed by 5 bases and J by 5 bases, leaving 15 bases between them. The CDR3 extends over 14 amino acids. Germline V lookup: CDR1 KGHSH, CDR2 LQKENI. The CDR3 reads CASSALRGWETQYF. The CDR3 bases are TGTGCCAGCTCAGCCCTACGGGGTTGGGAGACCCAGTACTTC.

This clone occurred a few times. An end of the junction does not agree with germline; a read error may underlie this. The chain uses TRBV2 and TRBJ2-4, with a possible D match to TRBD1 (6 bases). From germline, CDR1 is SNHLY and CDR2 FYNNEI. CDR3 length equals 12 residues. CDR3 sequence reads: CASSTGLRDAAF. The CDR3 region has the DNA TGTGCCAGCAGTACAGGGTTGAGGGACGCTGCCTTC.

The chain employs TRBV7-8 and TRBJ2-1; the match to TRBD2 covers 12 bases. Germline V gives CDR1 SGHVS, CDR2 FQNEAQ. The CDR3 loop spans 15 amino acids. V dropped 5 bases and J dropped 4; count of bases not matched to a gene: 3. The DNA of the CDR3 is TGTGCCAGCAGCCTCGGGACTAGCGGGTACAATGAGCAGTTCTTC. Residues: CASSLGTSGYNEQFF.

V is TRBV4-1 and J is TRBJ1-5; D might be TRBD1 (5 bases). The V gene lost 10 bases and the J gene lost 4 bases, with 14 bases spanning the gap. The germline CDR1 and CDR2 sequences are MGHRA and YSYEKL. CDR3 length equals 13 residues. CDR3 DNA sequence: TGCGCCATCAGTCGGGGGGTAAATCAGCCCCAGCATTTT. Translation: CAISRGVNQPQHF.

The rearrangement joins TRBV7-2 to TRBJ2-2; 9 positions match TRBD2. From germline, CDR1 is SGHTA and CDR2 FQGNSA. V was pared by 3 bases and J by 7 bases, with 9 bases of the junction left unmatched. This CDR3 contains 16 residues. The CDR3 loop reads CASSFRISGSGGELFF. CDR3 DNA sequence: TGTGCCAGCAGCTTTCGTATTAGCGGGAGCGGCGGGGAGCTGTTTTTT.

The V and J genes are TRBV9 and TRBJ2-7, with 9 bases lining up with TRBD1. CDR3 length: 16 residues. Germline loops: CDR1 SGDLS, CDR2 YYNGEE. The V gene end was trimmed by 4 bases and the J gene end by 4 bases; junction bases not matched to a gene: 12. The CDR3 sequence is CASSQPRDRGRYEQYF. CDR3 sequence (DNA): TGTGCCAGCAGCCAGCCGCGAGACAGGGGGAGGTACGAGCAGTACTTC.

The rearrangement joins TRBV7-9 to TRBJ1-2; 9 bases align to TRBD1. CDR1 SEHNR and CDR2 FQNEAQ come from the germline V gene (reference sequence). J gave up 4 bases and V 4 bases, and 4 bases lay outside the gene matches. The CDR3 has 14 amino acids. Here the CDR3 reads CASSSGQGSYGYTF. As DNA, the CDR3 is TGTGCCAGCAGCTCCGGACAGGGGAGCTATGGCTACACCTTC.

The chain uses TRBV5-6 and TRBJ1-4, with D uncertain. CDR1 is SGHDT, CDR2 YYEEEE, per germline. The CDR3 is made up of 13 amino acids. V lost 0 bases and J lost 8, with 8 bases in between. The CDR3 protein is CASSLGGEEKLFF. Here the CDR3 DNA reads TGTGCCAGCAGCTTGGGCGGGGAGGAAAAACTGTTTTTT.

V gene TRBV29-1 combines with J gene TRBJ2-2, with TRBD1 as a possible D gene (6 bases). The V gene lost 8 bases and the J gene lost 7 bases, with 20 bases spanning the gap. Germline V CDR1 and CDR2: SQVTM, ANQGSEA. CDR3 length equals 14 residues. This chain's CDR3 is CSSRDTGLGGELFF. The DNA for the CDR3 is TGCAGCTCTCGGGACACTGGTTTGGGCGGGGAGCTGTTTTTT.

The chain links TRBV3-1 (or the pseudogene TRBV3-2) to TRBJ2-7; D is unclear. This CDR3 region has 13 residues. The germline V gene encodes CDR1 LGHDT and CDR2 YNNKEL (reference sequence). Deletions cut 4 bases from V and 3 bases from J, with 10 bases between. CDR3 protein: CASSPAGHYEQYF. In DNA, the CDR3 is TGTGCCAGCAGCCCTGCTGGGCACTACGAGCAGTACTTC.

J is TRBJ2-1 and V is TRBV7-3; D may be TRBD1 (7 bases). Germline CDR1 and CDR2: SGHTA and FQGTGA. V gave up 6 bases and J gave up 7 bases, with 19 bases separating them. CDR3 size: 15 residues. The CDR3 region has the DNA TGTGCCAGCAGTCCGGGAGCCGCAGGGGGGAATGAGCAGTTCTTC. Its translation: CASSPGAAGGNEQFF.

The V call is TRBV7-3, the J call TRBJ2-2; D is undetermined. Germline-derived CDR1 and CDR2 are SGHTA and FQGTGA. CDR3 size: 17 residues. Trimming pared 1 base from V and 6 bases from J, leaving 18 bases between. Written as DNA, the CDR3 is TGTGCCAGCAGCTTAATGGGCCCAGAGCAACTGGCCGGGGAGCTGTTTTTT. Its translation is CASSLMGPEQLAGELFF.

The chain couples TRBV15 to TRBJ1-4; the match to TRBD1 covers 7 bases. The CDR3 consists of 15 residues. Germline V gene sequence: CDR1 LNHNV, CDR2 YYDKDF (reference sequence). Trimming cost V 3 bases and J 3 bases; bases outside gene matches: 4. The CDR3 region has the DNA TGTGCCACCAGCAGTCGACAGGGAGCTAATGAAAAACTGTTTTTT. It translates to CATSSRQGANEKLFF. Drawing the rest from reference TRBV15 and TRBJ1-4, the complete variable domain is DAMVIQNPRYQVTQFGKPVTLSCSQTLNHNVMYWYQQKSSQAPKLLFHYYDKDFNNEADTPDNFQSRRPNTSFCFLDIRSPGLGDTAMYLCATSSRQGANEKLFFGSGTQLSVL.

The chain combines TRBV27 with TRBJ2-6; maybe TRBD2 (5 bases). CDR3 length: 19 amino acids. Germline V gene lookup returns CDR1 MNHEY and CDR2 SMNVEV (reference sequence). Trimming removed 6 bases at V and 3 bases at J, with 24 bases between. DNA of the CDR3: TGTGCCAGCAGGAAAGTCTCCGCTCCGGTAGGACTTGGGGCCAACGTCCTGACTTTC. Translating gives CASRKVSAPVGLGANVLTF.

The chain recombines TRBV7-3 with TRBJ1-1; TRBD1 might be the D (5 bases). CDR3 length: 16 residues. Germline values: CDR1 SGHTA, CDR2 FQGTGA. V lost 1 base to trimming and J lost 1 base, with 13 bases between them. For the CDR3, the DNA is TGTGCCAGCAGCTTAAATGGCGGACAAAAGAACACTGAAGCTTTCTTT. Its protein is CASSLNGGQKNTEAFF.

The chain uses TRBV6-5 and TRBJ2-5; D might be TRBD2 (5 bases). Germline loops: CDR1 MNHEY, CDR2 SVGAGI. The CDR3 contains 15 residues. The germline V and J ends were trimmed by 0 bases and 0 bases, with 8 bases remaining between them. CDR3 coding DNA: TGTGCCAGCAGTTACTCGATGGGAGACCAAGAGACCCAGTACTTC. It encodes CASSYSMGDQETQYF.

The chain joins TRBV3-1 (or the pseudogene TRBV3-2) to TRBJ2-7; 11 bases are shared with TRBD2. Germline V gene sequence: CDR1 LGHDT, CDR2 YNNKEL (reference sequence). The V gene end was trimmed by 10 bases and the J gene end by 3 bases; junction bases not matched to a gene: 23. CDR3 size: 19 residues. DNA of the CDR3: TGTGCCACGGCCCCCCGACAGGGGATGACCGGGACTAGCGGCTACGAGCAGTACTTC. As protein: CATAPRQGMTGTSGYEQYF.

V gene TRBV28 combines with J gene TRBJ1-4; no clear D gene. Trimming shortened V by 1 base and J by 0 bases, and 9 bases separated the two germline ends. Germline V gives CDR1 MDHEN, CDR2 SYDVKM. The CDR3 sequence is 16 residues long. The CDR3 protein is CASSLFSPATNEKLFF. CDR3 nucleotide sequence: TGTGCCAGCAGTTTATTTTCCCCTGCAACTAATGAAAAACTGTTTTTT.

V usage is TRBV7-8 and J usage is TRBJ1-5; D is uncertain. CDR3 size: 16 residues. CDR1 SGHVS and CDR2 FQNEAQ come from the germline V gene. V lost 2 bases and J lost 2, with 13 bases in between. The CDR3 sequence is CASSLSSGYGNQPQHF. The DNA of the CDR3 is TGTGCCAGCAGCTTATCATCAGGTTATGGCAATCAGCCCCAGCATTTT.

The CDR3 DNA follows: TGCGCCAGCAGCTGGGACTCTAGAGTACAAGAGACCCAGTACTTC. This gives the protein CASSWDSRVQETQYF. The chain is built from TRBV5-1 and TRBJ2-5; possibly TRBD2 for D (6 bases). Trimming left V 3 bases short and J 2 bases short, with 14 bases between. The CDR3 consists of 15 residues. Germline V gives CDR1 SGHRS, CDR2 YFSETQ. Filled out from reference TRBV5-1 and TRBJ2-5, the complete variable domain reads KAGVTQTPRYLIKTRGQQVTLSCSPISGHRSVSWYQQTPGQGLQFLFEYFSETQRNKGNFPGRFSGRQFSNSRSEMNVSTLELGDSALYLCASSWDSRVQETQYFGPGTRLLVL.

V is TRBV7-9 and J is TRBJ1-3, with 7 bases aligning to TRBD1. The CDR3 is 16 residues long. With 5 bases clipped from V and 1 base from J, the junction kept 8 bases outside the gene matches. Looked up from germline, CDR1 is SEHNR and CDR2 is FQNEAQ (reference sequence). The DNA for the CDR3 is TGTGCCAGCAGCCCTGGACAGGTCGTTTCTGGAAACACCATATATTTT. Protein product: CASSPGQVVSGNTIYF.